What follows are 11 T cell receptor beta chains derived from one specimen sequenced in a study of Graves' ophthalmopathy and Graves' hyperthyroidism. The authors amplified TCR beta CDR3 regions, and they did so from RNA transcripts for repertoire sequencing. HTBI-primed RT-PCR formed the first round, and a multiplex PCR formed the second. TCRdb reprocessed the multiplex PCR reads via MiXCR and lists one record per CDR3 protein. Counted here are some 350,000 distinct CDR3 sequences, approximately 17% occurring once; the ten biggest clones make up 2.4%. Material: peripheral blood. These receptors originate from an adult woman with stable Graves' hyperthyroidism.

This clonotype was counted ten times or more. V usage is TRBV30 and J usage is TRBJ2-2, with a weak D call TRBD1 (6 bases). The V gene's germline CDR1 is GTSNPN and CDR2 SVGIG (reference sequence). The CDR3 loop spans 13 amino acids. V lost 4 bases, J lost 6 bases, and 12 bases lay in between. In DNA, the CDR3 is TGTGCCTGGAATTCAGGGGACGCCGGGGAGCTGTTTTTT. Protein product: CAWNSGDAGELFF.

The chain combines TRBV11-3 with TRBJ2-5; D gene ambiguous. Trimming pared 9 bases from V and 5 bases from J, leaving 16 bases between. The CDR3 runs 13 residues. Germline CDR1 reads SGHNT; CDR2 reads YENEEA. The CDR3 DNA reads TGTGCCAGTAGCCAAATAGGGTGGGAGACCCAGTACTTC. Translation gives CASSQIGWETQYF.

This clonotype was seen repeatedly, ten times or more. V and J are TRBV19 and TRBJ1-1; D is ambiguous. This CDR3 spans 14 amino acids. Trimming removed 1 base from V and 1 base from J, with 7 bases in between. CDR1 is LNHDA and CDR2 is SQIVND in the germline V gene (reference sequence). CDR3 coding DNA: TGTGCCAGTAGTATAGGTCTGACGAACACTGAAGCTTTCTTT. Its translation: CASSIGLTNTEAFF.

The chain joins TRBV20-1 to TRBJ2-5, with D possibly TRBD2 on 6 matching bases. CDR3 length equals 13 residues. V dropped 4 bases and J dropped 5 bases, with 14 bases sitting between them. Germline values: CDR1 DFQATT, CDR2 SNEGSKA (reference sequence). The chain's CDR3 is CSATSRGGETQYF. CDR3 in DNA: TGCAGTGCTACCTCGCGGGGCGGGGAGACCCAGTACTTC.

V gene TRBV7-9 combines with J gene TRBJ1-1; D gene uncertain. Germline V gene lookup returns CDR1 SEHNR and CDR2 FQNEAQ (reference sequence). V lost 11 bases, J lost 4 bases, and 11 bases lay in between. This CDR3 is 11 amino acids long. CDR3: CAGKEITEAFF. DNA for the CDR3: TGTGCCGGCAAGGAAATCACTGAAGCTTTCTTT. Looking up the rest from reference TRBV7-9 and TRBJ1-1 gives the full variable domain: DTGVSQNPRHKITKRGQNVTFRCDPISEHNRLYWYRQTLGQGPEFLTYFQNEAQLEKSRLLSDRFSAERPKGSFSTLEIQRTEQGDSAMYLCAGKEITEAFFGQGTRLTVV.

This clonotype was recorded many times. This rearrangement joins TRBV11-2 to TRBJ2-5, with 11 bases identical to TRBD2. CDR1 is SGHAT, CDR2 FQNNGV, per germline. The trim removed 6 bases at V and 3 bases at J, leaving 6 bases unmatched. The CDR3 consists of 15 residues. CDR3 sequence reads: CASRQPGLAEETQYF. The CDR3 nucleotides read TGTGCCAGCAGGCAACCGGGACTAGCGGAAGAGACCCAGTACTTC.

The chain joins TRBV20-1 to TRBJ2-5; possibly TRBD2 for D (5 bases). Germline V CDR1 and CDR2: DFQATT, SNEGSKA (reference sequence). CDR3 length: 15 residues. V was shortened by 0 bases and J by 6 bases, with 17 bases between the two germline ends. CDR3 bases: TGCAGTGCTAGAGATCCGGGAACCGGCGGCAAGACCCAGTACTTC. Its translation is CSARDPGTGGKTQYF.

This clonotype was seen a handful of times. The junction departs from germline at one end; a sequencing error may be responsible. The chain joins TRBV7-9 to TRBJ2-5; D is unresolved. Germline V gene sequence: CDR1 SEHNR, CDR2 FQNEAQ (reference sequence). This CDR3 is 14 amino acids long. This CDR3 is CASSPRRYQETKYF. CDR3 bases: TGTGCCAGCAGCCCAAGACGGTACCAAGAGACCAAGTACTTC.

This clonotype was seen repeatedly, ten times or more. This may be a read error, as it is one base from a much larger clone. This chain uses TRBV12-3 or TRBV12-4 with TRBJ2-7; 16 nucleotides align to TRBD2. The length of the CDR3 is 16 residues. The DNA of the CDR3 is TGTGTCAGCAGTCCCGGGACTAGCGGGAGGGCCTACGAGCAGTACTTC. Translation gives CVSSPGTSGRAYEQYF.

This clonotype was counted at least ten times. The V call is TRBV12-3 or TRBV12-4, the J call TRBJ1-1; no reliable D call. This CDR3 comprises 12 residues. Trimming removed 8 bases at V and 8 bases at J, with 15 bases between. DNA for the CDR3: TGTGCCAGCGGATTGGCACATAAGGAAGCTTTCTTT. It codes for CASGLAHKEAFF.

This clonotype was found many times. This chain links TRBV6-1 with TRBJ2-7; 8 nucleotides agree with TRBD2. V lost 6 bases to trimming and J lost 6 bases; unmatched junction nucleotides: 7. Germline V gene sequence: CDR1 MNHNS, CDR2 SASEGT. The CDR3 runs to 13 residues. The DNA of the CDR3 is TGTGCCAGCAGGCAGGCGGGAGGACCCGAGCAGTACTTC. It yields the protein CASRQAGGPEQYF.